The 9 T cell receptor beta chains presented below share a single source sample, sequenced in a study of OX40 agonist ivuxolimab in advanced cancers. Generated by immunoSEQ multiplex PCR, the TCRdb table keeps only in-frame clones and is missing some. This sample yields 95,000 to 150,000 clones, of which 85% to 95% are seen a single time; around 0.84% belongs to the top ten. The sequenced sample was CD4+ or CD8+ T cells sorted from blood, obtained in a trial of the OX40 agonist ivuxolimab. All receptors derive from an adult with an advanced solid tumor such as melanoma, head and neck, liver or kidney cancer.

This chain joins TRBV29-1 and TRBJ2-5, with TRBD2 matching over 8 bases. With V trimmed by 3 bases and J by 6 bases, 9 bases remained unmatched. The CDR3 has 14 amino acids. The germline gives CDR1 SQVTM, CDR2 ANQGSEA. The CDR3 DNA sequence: TGCAGCGTTGAGAGAGCGGGAGCTGGGAAGACCCAGTACTTC. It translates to CSVERAGAGKTQYF.

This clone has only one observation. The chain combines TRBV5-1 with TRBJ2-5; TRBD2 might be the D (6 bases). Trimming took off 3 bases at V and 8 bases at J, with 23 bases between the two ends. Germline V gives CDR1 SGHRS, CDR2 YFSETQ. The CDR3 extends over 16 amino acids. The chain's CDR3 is CASSSDLAITRDTQYF. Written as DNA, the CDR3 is TGCGCCAGCAGCTCCGATCTAGCGATAACAAGAGATACCCAGTACTTC.

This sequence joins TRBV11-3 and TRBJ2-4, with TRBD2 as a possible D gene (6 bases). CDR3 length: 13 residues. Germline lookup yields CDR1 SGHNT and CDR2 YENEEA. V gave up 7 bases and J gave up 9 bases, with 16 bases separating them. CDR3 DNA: TGTGCCAGCATCCAGGGCCGGGGGAGCATTCAGTACTTC. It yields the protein CASIQGRGSIQYF. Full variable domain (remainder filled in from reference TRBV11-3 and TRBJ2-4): EAGVVQSPRYKIIEKKQPVAFWCNPISGHNTLYWYLQNLGQGPELLIRYENEEAVDDSQLPKDRFSAERLKGVDSTLKIQPAELGDSAVYLCASIQGRGSIQYFGAGTRLSVL.

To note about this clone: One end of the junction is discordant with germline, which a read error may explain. The CDR3 DNA reads as TGTGCTAGCAGCTTAGGACAGGGGGTCATCCAGTACTTC. Its translation is CASSLGQGVIQYF. The V and J genes are TRBV7-7 and TRBJ2-5, with 10 nucleotides matching TRBD1. The CDR3 sequence is 13 residues long. Germline-derived CDR1 and CDR2 are SSHAT and FNYEAQ (reference sequence).

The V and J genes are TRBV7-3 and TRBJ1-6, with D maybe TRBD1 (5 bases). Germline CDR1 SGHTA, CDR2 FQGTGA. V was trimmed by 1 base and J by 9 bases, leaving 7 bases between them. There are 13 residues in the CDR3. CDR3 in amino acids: CASSLNGGSPLHF. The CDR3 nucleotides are TGTGCCAGCAGCTTAAATGGGGGTTCACCCCTCCACTTT.

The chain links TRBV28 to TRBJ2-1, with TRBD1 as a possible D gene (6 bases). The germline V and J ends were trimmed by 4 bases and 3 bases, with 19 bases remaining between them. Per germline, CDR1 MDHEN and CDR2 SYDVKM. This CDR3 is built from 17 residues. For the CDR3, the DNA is TGTGCCAGCAGTTCATACAGGGACCTACGAATCTACAATGAGCAGTTCTTC. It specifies CASSSYRDLRIYNEQFF.

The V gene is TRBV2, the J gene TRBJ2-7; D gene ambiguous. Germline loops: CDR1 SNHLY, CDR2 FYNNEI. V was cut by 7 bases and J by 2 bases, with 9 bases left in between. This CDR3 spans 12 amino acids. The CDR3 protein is CASTSDAYEQYF. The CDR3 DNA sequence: TGTGCCAGCACTTCAGATGCCTACGAGCAGTACTTC.

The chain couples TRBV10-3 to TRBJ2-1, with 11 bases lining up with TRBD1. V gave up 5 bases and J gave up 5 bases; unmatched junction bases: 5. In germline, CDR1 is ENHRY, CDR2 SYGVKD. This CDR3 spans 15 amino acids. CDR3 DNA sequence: TGTGCCATCAGTCCGGACAGGGGGCCCCACAATGAGCAGTTCTTC. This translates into CAISPDRGPHNEQFF.

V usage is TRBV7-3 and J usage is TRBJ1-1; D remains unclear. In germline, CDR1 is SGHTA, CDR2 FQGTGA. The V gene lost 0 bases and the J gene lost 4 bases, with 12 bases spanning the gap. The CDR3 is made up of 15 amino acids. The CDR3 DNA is TGTGCCAGCAGCTTAACCGACGGCCCGTTCACTGAAGCTTTCTTT. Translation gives CASSLTDGPFTEAFF.